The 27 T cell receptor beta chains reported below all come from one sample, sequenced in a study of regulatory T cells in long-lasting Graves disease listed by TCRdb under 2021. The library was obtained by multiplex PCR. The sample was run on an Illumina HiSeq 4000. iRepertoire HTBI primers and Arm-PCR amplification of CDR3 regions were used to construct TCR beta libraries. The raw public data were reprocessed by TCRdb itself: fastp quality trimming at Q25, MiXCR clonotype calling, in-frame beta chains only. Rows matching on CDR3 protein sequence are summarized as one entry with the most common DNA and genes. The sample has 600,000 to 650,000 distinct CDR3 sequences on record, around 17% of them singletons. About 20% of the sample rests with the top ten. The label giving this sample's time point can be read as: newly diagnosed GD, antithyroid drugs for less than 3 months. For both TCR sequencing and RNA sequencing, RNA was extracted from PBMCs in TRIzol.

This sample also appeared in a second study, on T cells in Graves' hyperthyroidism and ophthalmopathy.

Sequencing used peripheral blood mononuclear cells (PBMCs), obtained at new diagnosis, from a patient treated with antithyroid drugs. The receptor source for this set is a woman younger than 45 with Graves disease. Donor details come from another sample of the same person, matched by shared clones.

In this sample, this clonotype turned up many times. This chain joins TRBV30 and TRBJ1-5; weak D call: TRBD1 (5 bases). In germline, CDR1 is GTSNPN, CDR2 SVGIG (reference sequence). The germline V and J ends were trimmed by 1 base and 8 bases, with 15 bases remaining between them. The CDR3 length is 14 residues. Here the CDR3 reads CAWSEGLSGEPQHF. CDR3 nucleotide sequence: TGTGCCTGGAGTGAGGGACTTTCGGGAGAGCCCCAGCATTTT.

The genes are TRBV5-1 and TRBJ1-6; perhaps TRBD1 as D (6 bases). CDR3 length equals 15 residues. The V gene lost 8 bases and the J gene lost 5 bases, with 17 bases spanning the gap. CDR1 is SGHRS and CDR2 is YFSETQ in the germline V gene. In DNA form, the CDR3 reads TGCGCCAGTTCCCAACAACAGGGCGATAATTCACCCCTCCACTTT. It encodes CASSQQQGDNSPLHF.

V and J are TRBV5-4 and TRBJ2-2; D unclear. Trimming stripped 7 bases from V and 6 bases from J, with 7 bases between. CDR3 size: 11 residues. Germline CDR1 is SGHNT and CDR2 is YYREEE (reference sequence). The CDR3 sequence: CASSGAGELFF. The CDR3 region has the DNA TGTGCCAGCTCCGGAGCCGGGGAGCTGTTTTTT. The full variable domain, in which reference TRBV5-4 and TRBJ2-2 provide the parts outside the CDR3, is ETGVTQSPTHLIKTRGQQVTLRCSSQSGHNTVSWYQQALGQGPQFIFQYYREEENGRGNFPPRFSGLQFPNYSSELNVNALELDDSALYLCASSGAGELFFGEGSRLTVL.

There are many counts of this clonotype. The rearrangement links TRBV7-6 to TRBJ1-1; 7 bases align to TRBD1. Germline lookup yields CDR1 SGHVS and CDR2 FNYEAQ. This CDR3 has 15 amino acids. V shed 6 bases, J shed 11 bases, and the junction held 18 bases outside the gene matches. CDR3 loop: CASRPHKGARVDAFF. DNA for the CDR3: TGTGCCAGCAGACCTCATAAGGGGGCGAGGGTGGACGCTTTCTTT.

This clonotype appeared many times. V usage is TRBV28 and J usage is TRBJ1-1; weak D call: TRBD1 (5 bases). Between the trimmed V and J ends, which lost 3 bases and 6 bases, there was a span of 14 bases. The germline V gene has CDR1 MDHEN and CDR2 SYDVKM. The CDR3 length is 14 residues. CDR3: CASSFSGLEPEAFF. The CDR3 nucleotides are TGTGCCAGCAGTTTCTCAGGGCTTGAGCCTGAAGCTTTCTTT.

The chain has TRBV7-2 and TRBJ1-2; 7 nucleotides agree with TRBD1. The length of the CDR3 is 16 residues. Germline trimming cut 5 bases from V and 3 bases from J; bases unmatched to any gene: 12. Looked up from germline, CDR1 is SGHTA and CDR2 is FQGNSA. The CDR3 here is CASSPRQGSIDYGYTF. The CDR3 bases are TGTGCCAGCAGCCCTCGACAGGGCTCTATCGACTATGGCTACACCTTC.

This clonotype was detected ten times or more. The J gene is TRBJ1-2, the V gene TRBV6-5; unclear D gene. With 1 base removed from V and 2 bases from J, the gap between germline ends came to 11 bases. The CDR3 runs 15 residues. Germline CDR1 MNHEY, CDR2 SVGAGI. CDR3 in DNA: TGTGCCAGCAGTTACTTGGACGGGGAGAACTATGGCTACACCTTC. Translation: CASSYLDGENYGYTF.

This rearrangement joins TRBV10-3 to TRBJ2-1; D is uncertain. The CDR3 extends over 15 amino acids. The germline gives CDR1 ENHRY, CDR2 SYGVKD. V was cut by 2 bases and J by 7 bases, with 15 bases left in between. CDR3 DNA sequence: TGTGCCATCAGTGAGGGAGCTCCCCCCGAGAATGAGCAGTTCTTC. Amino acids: CAISEGAPPENEQFF.

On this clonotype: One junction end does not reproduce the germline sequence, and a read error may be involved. CDR3 sequence (DNA): TGTGCCAGCAGTTCTAATCTGGGGGGAGTGGGCAACCAGCCCCAGCATTTT. Translated: CASSSNLGGVGNQPQHF. J is TRBJ1-5 and V is TRBV6-2 or TRBV6-3; TRBD1 might be the D (5 bases). Germline V lookup: CDR1 MNHEY, CDR2 SVGEGT. This CDR3 is 17 amino acids long.

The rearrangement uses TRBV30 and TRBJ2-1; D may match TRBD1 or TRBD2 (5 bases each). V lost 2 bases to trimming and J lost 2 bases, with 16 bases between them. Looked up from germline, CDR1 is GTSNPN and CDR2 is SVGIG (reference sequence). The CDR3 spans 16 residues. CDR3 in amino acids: CAWSRGVTETYNEQFF. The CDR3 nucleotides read TGTGCCTGGAGTCGGGGAGTGACAGAGACCTACAATGAGCAGTTCTTC.

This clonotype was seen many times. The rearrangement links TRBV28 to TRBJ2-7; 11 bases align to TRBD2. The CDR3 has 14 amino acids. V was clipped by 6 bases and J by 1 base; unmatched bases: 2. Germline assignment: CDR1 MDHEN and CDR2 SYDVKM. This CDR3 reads CASRSSGRSYEQYF. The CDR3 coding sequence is TGTGCCAGCAGGTCTAGCGGGAGGTCCTACGAGCAGTACTTC.

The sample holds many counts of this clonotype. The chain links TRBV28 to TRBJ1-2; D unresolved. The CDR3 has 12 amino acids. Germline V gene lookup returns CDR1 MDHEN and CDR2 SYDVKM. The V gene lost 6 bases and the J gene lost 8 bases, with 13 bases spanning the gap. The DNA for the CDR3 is TGTGCCAGCAGACCCCGCAGGCTCGGCTACACCTTC. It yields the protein CASRPRRLGYTF.

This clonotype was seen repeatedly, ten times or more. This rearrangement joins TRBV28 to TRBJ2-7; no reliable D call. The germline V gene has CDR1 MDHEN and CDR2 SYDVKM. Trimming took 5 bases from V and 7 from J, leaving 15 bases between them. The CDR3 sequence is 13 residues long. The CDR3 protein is CASSTANPTEQYF. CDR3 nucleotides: TGTGCCAGCAGTACGGCGAATCCTACGGAGCAGTACTTC.

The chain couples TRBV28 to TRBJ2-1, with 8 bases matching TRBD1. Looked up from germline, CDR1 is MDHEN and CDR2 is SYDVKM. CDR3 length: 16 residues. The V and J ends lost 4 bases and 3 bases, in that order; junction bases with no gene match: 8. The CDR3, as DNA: TGTGCCAGCAGTTCTGGGGGGACAGGACTCTACAATGAGCAGTTCTTC. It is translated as CASSSGGTGLYNEQFF.

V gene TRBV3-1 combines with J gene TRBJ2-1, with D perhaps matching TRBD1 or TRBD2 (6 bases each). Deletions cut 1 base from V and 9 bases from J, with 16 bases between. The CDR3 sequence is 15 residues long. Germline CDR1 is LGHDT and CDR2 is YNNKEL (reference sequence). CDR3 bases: TGTGCCAGCAGCCAAGGCAACTACGGGGGCGGTGAGCAGTTCTTC. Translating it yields CASSQGNYGGGEQFF.

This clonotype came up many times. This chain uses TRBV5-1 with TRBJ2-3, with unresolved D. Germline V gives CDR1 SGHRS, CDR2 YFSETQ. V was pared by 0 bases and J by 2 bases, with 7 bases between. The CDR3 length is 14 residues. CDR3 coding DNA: TGCGCCAGCAGCTTGGCTCCGTTCACAGATACGCAGTATTTT. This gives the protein CASSLAPFTDTQYF.

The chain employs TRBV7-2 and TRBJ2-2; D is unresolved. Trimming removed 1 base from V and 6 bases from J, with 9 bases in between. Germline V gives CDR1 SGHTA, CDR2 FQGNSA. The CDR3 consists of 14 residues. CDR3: CASSLGLSPGELFF. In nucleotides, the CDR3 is TGTGCCAGCAGCTTAGGACTTTCGCCCGGGGAGCTGTTTTTT.

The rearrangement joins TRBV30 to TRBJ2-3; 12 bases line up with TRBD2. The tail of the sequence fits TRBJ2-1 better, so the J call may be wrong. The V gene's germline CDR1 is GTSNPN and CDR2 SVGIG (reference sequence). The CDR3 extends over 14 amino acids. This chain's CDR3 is CAWRRLAGVNEQFF. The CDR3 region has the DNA TGTGCCTGGAGGAGACTAGCGGGAGTAAATGAGCAGTTCTTC.

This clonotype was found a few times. The CDR3 region has the DNA TGTGCCAGAGGGGGGGAAAATGAGCAGTTCTTC. This encodes CARGGENEQFF. The rearrangement links TRBV6-1 to TRBJ2-1; TRBD2 is a possible D gene (7 bases). The V gene's germline CDR1 is MNHNS and CDR2 SASEGT. V lost 9 bases to trimming and J lost 7 bases, with 10 bases between them. The CDR3 consists of 11 residues.

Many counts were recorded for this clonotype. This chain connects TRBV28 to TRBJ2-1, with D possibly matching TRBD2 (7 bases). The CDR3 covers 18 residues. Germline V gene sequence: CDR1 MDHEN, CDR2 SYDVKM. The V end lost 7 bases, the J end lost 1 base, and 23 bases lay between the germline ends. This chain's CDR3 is CASTSVGWRGGSYNEQFF. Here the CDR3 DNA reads TGTGCCAGCACCTCCGTCGGTTGGAGGGGGGGGTCCTACAATGAGCAGTTCTTC.

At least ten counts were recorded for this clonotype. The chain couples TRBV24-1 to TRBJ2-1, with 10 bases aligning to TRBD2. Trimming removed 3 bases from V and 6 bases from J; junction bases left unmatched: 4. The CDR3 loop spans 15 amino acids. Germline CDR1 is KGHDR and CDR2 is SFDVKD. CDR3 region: CATSDPRTSGNEQFF. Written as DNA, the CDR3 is TGTGCCACCAGTGATCCGAGGACTAGCGGCAATGAGCAGTTCTTC.

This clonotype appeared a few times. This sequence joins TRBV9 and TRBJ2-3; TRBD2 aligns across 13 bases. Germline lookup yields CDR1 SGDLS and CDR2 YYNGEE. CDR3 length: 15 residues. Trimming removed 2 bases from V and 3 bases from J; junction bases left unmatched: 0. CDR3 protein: CASSVGLAGTDTQYF. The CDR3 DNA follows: TGTGCCAGCAGCGTGGGACTAGCGGGAACAGATACGCAGTATTTT.

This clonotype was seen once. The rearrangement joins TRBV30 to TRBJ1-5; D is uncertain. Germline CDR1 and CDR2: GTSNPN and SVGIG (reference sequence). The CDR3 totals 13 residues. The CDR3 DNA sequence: TGTGACTGCGCTAAGGGAGGAAATCAGCCCCAGCATTTT. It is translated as CDCAKGGNQPQHF.

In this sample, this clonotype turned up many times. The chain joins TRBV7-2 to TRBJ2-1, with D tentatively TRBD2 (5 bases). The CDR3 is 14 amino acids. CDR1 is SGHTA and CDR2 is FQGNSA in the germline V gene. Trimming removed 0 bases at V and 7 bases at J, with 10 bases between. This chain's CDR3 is CASSLALAGNEQFF. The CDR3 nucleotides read TGTGCCAGCAGCTTAGCGTTGGCGGGTAATGAGCAGTTCTTC.

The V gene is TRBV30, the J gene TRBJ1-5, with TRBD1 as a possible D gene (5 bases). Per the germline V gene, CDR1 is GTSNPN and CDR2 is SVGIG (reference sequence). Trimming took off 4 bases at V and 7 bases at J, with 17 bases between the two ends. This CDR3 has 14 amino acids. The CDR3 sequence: CAWTVGGGSQPQHF. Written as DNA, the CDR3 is TGTGCCTGGACTGTCGGGGGGGGGAGCCAGCCCCAGCATTTT.

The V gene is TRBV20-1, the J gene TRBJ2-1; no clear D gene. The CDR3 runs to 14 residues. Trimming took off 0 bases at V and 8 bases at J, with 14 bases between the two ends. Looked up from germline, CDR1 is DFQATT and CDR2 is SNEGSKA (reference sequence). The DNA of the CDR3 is TGCAGTGCTAGAGATTTAGCCCGGTTGGATGAGCAGTTCTTC. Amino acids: CSARDLARLDEQFF.

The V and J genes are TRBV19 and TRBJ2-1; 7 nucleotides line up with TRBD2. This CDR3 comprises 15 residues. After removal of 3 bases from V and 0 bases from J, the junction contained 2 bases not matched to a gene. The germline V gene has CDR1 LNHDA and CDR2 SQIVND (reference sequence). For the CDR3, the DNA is TGTGCCAGTAGTATCACGGGGGGCTCCTACAATGAGCAGTTCTTC. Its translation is CASSITGGSYNEQFF.